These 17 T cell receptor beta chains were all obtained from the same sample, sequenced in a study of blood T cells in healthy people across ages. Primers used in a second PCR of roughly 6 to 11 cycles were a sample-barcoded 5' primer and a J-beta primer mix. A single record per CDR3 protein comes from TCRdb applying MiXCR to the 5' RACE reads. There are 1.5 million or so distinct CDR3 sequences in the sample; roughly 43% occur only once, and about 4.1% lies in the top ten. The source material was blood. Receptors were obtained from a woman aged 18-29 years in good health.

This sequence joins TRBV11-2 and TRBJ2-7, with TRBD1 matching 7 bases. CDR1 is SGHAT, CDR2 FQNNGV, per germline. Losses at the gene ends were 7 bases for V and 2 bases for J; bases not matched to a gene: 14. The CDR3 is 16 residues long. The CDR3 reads CASNRLQGRGPYEQYF. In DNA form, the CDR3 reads TGTGCCAGCAACCGCTTACAGGGGCGCGGCCCCTACGAGCAGTACTTC. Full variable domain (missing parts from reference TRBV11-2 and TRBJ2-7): EAGVAQSPRYKIIEKRQSVAFWCNPISGHATLYWYQQILGQGPKLLIQFQNNGVVDDSQLPKDRFSAERLKGVDSTLKIQPAKLEDSAVYLCASNRLQGRGPYEQYFGPGTRLTVT.

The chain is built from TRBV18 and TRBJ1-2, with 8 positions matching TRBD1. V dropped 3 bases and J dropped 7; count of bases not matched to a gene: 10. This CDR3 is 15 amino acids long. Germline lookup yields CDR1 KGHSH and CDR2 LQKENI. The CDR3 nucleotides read TGTGCCAGCTCACCCGCCCGACAGGGGTTGTTTGGCTACACCTTC. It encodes CASSPARQGLFGYTF.

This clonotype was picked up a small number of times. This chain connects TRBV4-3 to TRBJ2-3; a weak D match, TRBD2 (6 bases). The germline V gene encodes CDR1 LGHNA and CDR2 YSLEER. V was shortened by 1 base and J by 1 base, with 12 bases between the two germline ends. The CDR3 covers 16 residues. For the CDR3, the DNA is TGCGCCAGCAGCCAAGGAAGCGGGCGGGGCACAGATACGCAGTATTTT. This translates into CASSQGSGRGTDTQYF.

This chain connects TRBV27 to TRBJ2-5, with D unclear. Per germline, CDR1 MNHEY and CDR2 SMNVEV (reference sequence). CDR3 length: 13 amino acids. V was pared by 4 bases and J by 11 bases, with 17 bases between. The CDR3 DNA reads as TGTGCCAGCAGTTATGGGCAGTGGAATGAGCAGTACTTC. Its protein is CASSYGQWNEQYF.

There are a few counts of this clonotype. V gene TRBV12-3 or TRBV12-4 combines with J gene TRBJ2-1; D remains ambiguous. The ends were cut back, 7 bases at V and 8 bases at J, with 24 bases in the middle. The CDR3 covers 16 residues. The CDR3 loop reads CASTLVALLRRHEQFF. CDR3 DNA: TGTGCCAGCACCTTAGTAGCTTTACTACGGCGACATGAGCAGTTCTTC.

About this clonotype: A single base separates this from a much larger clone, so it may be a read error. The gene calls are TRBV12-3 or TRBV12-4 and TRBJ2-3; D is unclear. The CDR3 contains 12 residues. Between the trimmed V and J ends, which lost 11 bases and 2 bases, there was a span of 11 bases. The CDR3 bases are TGTGCCTGCACCTACTACACAGATACGCAGTATTTT. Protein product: CACTYYTDTQYF.

In DNA, the CDR3 is TGTGCCATCGGACAGCGCAATCAGCCCCAGCATTTT. It codes for CAIGQRNQPQHF. This chain uses TRBV6-1 with TRBJ1-5, with D tentatively TRBD1 (6 bases). Germline lookup yields CDR1 MNHNS and CDR2 SASEGT. CDR3 length: 12 residues. V lost 10 bases and J 2 bases, leaving 9 bases between the germline ends.

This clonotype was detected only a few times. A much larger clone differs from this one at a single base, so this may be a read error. The DNA of the CDR3 is TGCAGTGCTGGGGCGGGACACCCGGGCTCACCCCTCCACTTT. Translation: CSAGAGHPGSPLHF. V gene TRBV20-1 combines with J gene TRBJ1-6, with a weak D call TRBD1 (6 bases). This CDR3 is built from 14 residues. Germline V lookup: CDR1 DFQATT, CDR2 SNEGSKA (reference sequence). Trimming took 5 bases from V and 10 from J, leaving 18 bases between them.

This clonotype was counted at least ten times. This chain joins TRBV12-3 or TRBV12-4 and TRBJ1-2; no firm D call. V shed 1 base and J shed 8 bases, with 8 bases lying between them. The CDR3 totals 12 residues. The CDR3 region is CASSLGAEGYTF. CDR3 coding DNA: TGTGCCAGCAGTTTAGGGGCAGAAGGCTACACCTTC.

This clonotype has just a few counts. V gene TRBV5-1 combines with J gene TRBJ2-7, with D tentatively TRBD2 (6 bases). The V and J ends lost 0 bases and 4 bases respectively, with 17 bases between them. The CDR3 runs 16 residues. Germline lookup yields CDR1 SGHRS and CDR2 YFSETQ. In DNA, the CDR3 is TGCGCCAGCAGCTTGGCCTTAGGGGCGCGGGGTTACGAGCAGTACTTC. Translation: CASSLALGARGYEQYF. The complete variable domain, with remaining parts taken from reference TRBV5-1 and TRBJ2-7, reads KAGVTQTPRYLIKTRGQQVTLSCSPISGHRSVSWYQQTPGQGLQFLFEYFSETQRNKGNFPGRFSGRQFSNSRSEMNVSTLELGDSALYLCASSLALGARGYEQYFGPGTRLTVT.

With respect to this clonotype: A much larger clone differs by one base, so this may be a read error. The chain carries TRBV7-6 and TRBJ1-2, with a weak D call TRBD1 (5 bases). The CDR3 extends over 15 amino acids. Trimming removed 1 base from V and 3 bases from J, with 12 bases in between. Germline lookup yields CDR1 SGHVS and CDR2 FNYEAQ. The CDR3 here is CASSLGARGDYGYTF. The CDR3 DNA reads TGTGCCAGCAGCTTAGGTGCTAGGGGCGACTATGGCTACACCTTC. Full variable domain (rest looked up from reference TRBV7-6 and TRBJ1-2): GAGVSQSPRYKVTKRGQDVALRCDPISGHVSLYWYRQALGQGPEFLTYFNYEAQQDKSGLPNDRFSAERPEGSISTLTIQRTEQRDSAMYRCASSLGARGDYGYTFGSGTRLTVV.

CDR3 amino acids: CASSGTSRSDTQYF. CDR3 in DNA: TGTGCCAGCAGCGGGACTAGCCGGTCAGATACGCAGTATTTT. The V gene is TRBV2, the J gene TRBJ2-3; 9 bases are a match to TRBD2. This CDR3 region has 14 residues. Germline V CDR1 and CDR2: SNHLY, FYNNEI. The trim removed 6 bases at V and 4 bases at J, leaving 5 bases unmatched.

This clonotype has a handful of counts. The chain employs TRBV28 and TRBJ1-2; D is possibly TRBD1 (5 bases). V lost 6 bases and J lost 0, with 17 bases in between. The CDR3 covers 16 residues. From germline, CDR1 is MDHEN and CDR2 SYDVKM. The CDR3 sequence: CASSPGLGGSNYGYTF. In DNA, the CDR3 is TGTGCCAGCAGCCCGGGACTCGGAGGGTCTAACTATGGCTACACCTTC.

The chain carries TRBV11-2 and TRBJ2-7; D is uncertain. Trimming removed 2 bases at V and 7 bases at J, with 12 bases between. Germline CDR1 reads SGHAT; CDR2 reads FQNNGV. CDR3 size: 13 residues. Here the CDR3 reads CASSLNVGCEQYF. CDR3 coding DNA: TGTGCCAGCAGCTTAAACGTAGGGTGTGAGCAGTACTTC.

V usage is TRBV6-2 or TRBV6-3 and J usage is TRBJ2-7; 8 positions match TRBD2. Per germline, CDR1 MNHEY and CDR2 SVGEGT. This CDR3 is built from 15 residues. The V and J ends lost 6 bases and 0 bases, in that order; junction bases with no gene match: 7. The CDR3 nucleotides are TGTGCCAGCAGCTTATTAAGCGGGAGCTCCTACGAGCAGTACTTC. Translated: CASSLLSGSSYEQYF.

CDR3 bases: TGCGCCAGCAGCAGGGGACAGGGGAGCGCATCAGATACGCAGTATTTT. Its protein is CASSRGQGSASDTQYF. The V gene is TRBV5-1, the J gene TRBJ2-3; 10 bases line up with TRBD1. Germline V gene data show CDR1 as SGHRS and CDR2 as YFSETQ. With 4 bases clipped from V and 4 bases from J, the junction kept 9 bases outside the gene matches. This CDR3 comprises 16 residues.

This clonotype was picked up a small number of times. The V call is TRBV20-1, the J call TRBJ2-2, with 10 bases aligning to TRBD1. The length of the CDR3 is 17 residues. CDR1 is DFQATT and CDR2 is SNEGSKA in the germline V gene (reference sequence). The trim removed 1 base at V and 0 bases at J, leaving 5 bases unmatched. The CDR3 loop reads CSARGGGTGANTGELFF. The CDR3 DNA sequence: TGCAGTGCTAGAGGGGGAGGGACAGGGGCGAACACCGGGGAGCTGTTTTTT.